This T cell receptor beta chain was observed in a study of cytomegalovirus exposure and HLA in healthy donors. Whole-study results and caveats: It emerged from a later analysis that several of the most significant clusters appeared to be linked to common viral pathogens. When a later analysis compared HLA-associated TCR beta chains with equally common others, the HLA-associated chains turned out to be more clonally expanded and to have lower generation probabilities. There were over 150 TCR beta chains listed as cytomegalovirus-associated. Another analysis was done later, and it associated approximately 17,000 TCR beta sequences with HLA alleles at 0.05 false discovery rate.

With 60 Vbeta and 13 Jbeta primers, the PCR was carried out. TCRdb keeps only in-frame clones here, not all; method: immunoSEQ multiplex PCR. The profile covers around 58,000 clones, with 55% to 75% appearing a single time and over 30% taken by the ten largest. A remark on this clone: Its specificity is unknown.

The CDR3 runs to 14 residues. V was shortened by 2 bases and J by 3 bases, with 8 bases between the two germline ends. Germline V CDR1 and CDR2: MRHNA, SNTAGT. Input material: PBMCs. The chain is built from TRBV6-4 and TRBJ2-1, with a weak D call TRBD2 (6 bases). This TCR was recovered from a man between 35 and 55 years old in good health and CMV-seropositive. Here the CDR3 DNA reads TGTGCCAGCAGTGACGGACTAAACTACAATGAGCAGTTCTTC. Translation gives CASSDGLNYNEQFF.